The 9 T cell receptor beta chains below were found in one sample sequenced in a study of cytomegalovirus exposure and HLA in healthy donors. Both 60 Vbeta primers and 13 Jbeta primers went into the PCR. Sequencing was performed with immunoSEQ multiplex PCR; in TCRdb, only in-frame clones are kept and a portion is missing. The table has some 180,000 clones, around 85% seen once. The material sequenced was PBMCs. The receptor source for this set is a male donor in good health and CMV-seronegative.

In this sample, this clone turned up once. CDR3 bases: TGTGCCAGCAGTTCCGAGGGTGGCACTGAAGCTTTCTTT. It encodes CASSSEGGTEAFF. The rearrangement joins TRBV7-9 to TRBJ1-1; D is uncertain. Looked up from germline, CDR1 is SEHNR and CDR2 is FQNEAQ (reference sequence). The CDR3 totals 13 residues. Trimming stripped 6 bases from V and 4 bases from J, with 12 bases between. Using reference TRBV7-9 and TRBJ1-1 for the parts outside the CDR3, the full variable domain is DTGVSQNPRHKITKRGQNVTFRCDPISEHNRLYWYRQTLGQGPEFLTYFQNEAQLEKSRLLSDRFSAERPKGSFSTLEIQRTEQGDSAMYLCASSSEGGTEAFFGQGTRLTVV.

As for this clone: The sample holds other DNA sequences that translate to the same CDR3. The CDR3 is CASSYGTGNTEAFF. DNA for the CDR3: TGTGCCAGCAGCTATGGGACAGGGAACACTGAAGCTTTCTTT. The chain is built from TRBV6-5 and TRBJ1-1; 8 bases match TRBD1. Germline CDR1 and CDR2: MNHEY and SVGAGI. The CDR3 has 14 amino acids. V dropped 6 bases and J dropped 1; count of bases not matched to a gene: 4.

The J gene is TRBJ2-7, the V gene TRBV5-1; D is perhaps TRBD1 (6 bases). Germline loops: CDR1 SGHRS, CDR2 YFSETQ. The CDR3 runs 17 residues. Between the trimmed V and J ends, which lost 0 bases and 4 bases, there was a span of 20 bases. The CDR3 DNA follows: TGCGCCAGCAGCTTGGAGGCAGGAGGTGCAGGGGCATACGAGCAGTACTTC. Residues: CASSLEAGGAGAYEQYF. Based on the CDR3 plus reference TRBV5-1 and TRBJ2-7, the full variable domain is KAGVTQTPRYLIKTRGQQVTLSCSPISGHRSVSWYQQTPGQGLQFLFEYFSETQRNKGNFPGRFSGRQFSNSRSEMNVSTLELGDSALYLCASSLEAGGAGAYEQYFGPGTRLTVT.

J is TRBJ2-7 and V is TRBV7-9; TRBD1 might be the D (5 bases). Germline values: CDR1 SEHNR, CDR2 FQNEAQ (reference sequence). Trimming shortened V by 4 bases and J by 3 bases, and 7 bases separated the two germline ends. The CDR3 is 12 residues long. The CDR3 spells CASSSGYYEQYF. In nucleotides, the CDR3 is TGTGCCAGCAGCTCAGGGTACTACGAGCAGTACTTC.

This clone was recorded once. The CDR3 nucleotides read TGTGCCATCAGGCCAGAAACAGGATCAACTAATGAAAAACTGTTTTTT. Encoded protein: CAIRPETGSTNEKLFF. J is TRBJ1-4 and V is TRBV10-3; D perhaps matches TRBD1 (5 bases). The CDR3 has 16 residues. Germline CDR1 and CDR2: ENHRY and SYGVKD. Trimming took off 6 bases at V and 0 bases at J, with 14 bases between the two ends.

The table lists this clone with a few counts. The V and J genes are TRBV29-1 and TRBJ1-2; perhaps TRBD1 as D (5 bases). V was shortened by 6 bases and J by 7 bases, with 15 bases between the two germline ends. CDR1 and CDR2 (germline): SQVTM, ANQGSEA. The CDR3 consists of 12 residues. This CDR3 is CSVADPGGGYTF. The DNA for the CDR3 is TGCAGCGTCGCCGACCCGGGGGGTGGCTACACCTTC.

The J gene is TRBJ2-4, the V gene TRBV15; D possibly corresponds to TRBD2 (6 bases). The V end lost 8 bases, the J end lost 5 bases, and 13 bases lay between the germline ends. Looked up from germline, CDR1 is LNHNV and CDR2 is YYDKDF (reference sequence). There are 13 residues in the CDR3. The CDR3 DNA reads TGTGCCACCCAAAAATGGGGGGAAAACATTCAGTACTTC. The encoded protein is CATQKWGENIQYF.

This sequence joins TRBV27 and TRBJ1-4; TRBD1 is a possible D gene (5 bases). Trimming removed 7 bases at V and 4 bases at J, with 16 bases between. This CDR3 has 15 residues. Germline V gene sequence: CDR1 MNHEY, CDR2 SMNVEV (reference sequence). The CDR3 is CASTLRQGGNEKLFF. The CDR3 DNA sequence: TGTGCCAGCACCTTAAGGCAGGGTGGTAATGAAAAACTGTTTTTT.

This clone turned up a few times. The V call is TRBV19, the J call TRBJ1-5; D ambiguous. The CDR3 is made up of 14 amino acids. Germline CDR1 reads LNHDA; CDR2 reads SQIVND (reference sequence). The ends were cut back, 9 bases at V and 0 bases at J, with 12 bases in the middle. The DNA of the CDR3 is TGTGCCAGCAGACCGGGATTTAGCAATCAGCCCCAGCATTTT. Residues: CASRPGFSNQPQHF.